These T cell receptor beta chains were read from a single sample in a study of shared T cell receptors in the human thymus. Clones were sequenced by immunoSEQ multiplex PCR, and TCRdb holds only the in-frame ones, with some missing. This table has over 650,000 clones, 80% to 90% appearing once. The same data also went into a second study, on human thymus T cells.

Specimen: thymocytes. These receptors originate from a boy less than two years old with a congenital heart defect. CDR3s include the opening cysteine and the closing phenylalanine or tryptophan. A D gene is named only where the DNA matches it firmly. Some rows have no size entry. The others give once, few or many, or a class for an expanded clone.

D: TRBD1; J: TRBJ1-4; size: .; V: TRBV28; length: 16; DNA: TGTGCCAGCAGTTCCCGGGACAGGGGTTATAATGAAAAACTGTTTTTT; CDR3: CASSSRDRGYNEKLFF
D: .; J: TRBJ2-7; size: .; V: TRBV19; length: 15; DNA: TGTGCCAGTAGCCAGAGAGCGGGACAGGTCTCCGAGCAGTACTTC; CDR3: CASSQRAGQVSEQYF
D: TRBD2; J: TRBJ2-1; size: .; V: TRBV7-9; length: 16; DNA: TGTGCCAGCAGTCATTATCGGGGACTAGCGGGAGTGGGGCAGTTCTTC; CDR3: CASSHYRGLAGVGQFF
D: .; J: TRBJ2-1; size: .; V: TRBV6-4; length: 13; DNA: TGTGCCAGCAGTGGGGGCTCTCACAATGAGCAGTTCTTC; CDR3: CASSGGSHNEQFF
D: .; J: TRBJ1-1; size: once; V: TRBV30; length: 14; DNA: TGTGCCTGGAGTCCTCGGTCCTCGAACACTGAAGCTTTCTTT; CDR3: CAWSPRSSNTEAFF
D: TRBD2; J: TRBJ2-2; size: .; V: TRBV4-2; length: 17; DNA: TGTGCCAGCAGCCAAGGGCGGGGGGACCACGTAGCAGGGGAGCTGTTTTTT; CDR3: CASSQGRGDHVAGELFF
D: .; J: TRBJ1-1; size: few; V: TRBV30; length: 16; DNA: TGTGCCTGGAGTATGCCTTGTCAGGGTTTGAACACTGAAGCTTTCTTT; CDR3: CAWSMPCQGLNTEAFF
D: TRBD2; J: TRBJ2-1; size: .; V: TRBV5-6; length: 15; DNA: TGTGCCAGCAGCCTAGCGGGAGGGCCCTCATATGAGCAGTTCTTC; CDR3: CASSLAGGPSYEQFF
D: TRBD2; J: TRBJ2-5; size: .; V: TRBV7-9; length: 18; DNA: TGTGCCAGCAGCTCCCCCCCCATCGGGACTAGCGGGAGGGAGACCCAGTACTTC; CDR3: CASSSPPIGTSGRETQYF
D: TRBD1; J: TRBJ2-4; size: .; V: TRBV14; length: 16; DNA: TGTGCCAGCAGCGACCGGGACAGGGGGCTCAAAAACATTCAGTACTTC; CDR3: CASSDRDRGLKNIQYF